The 5 T cell receptor beta chains below come from one sample, sequenced in a study of T cell clonality in common variable immunodeficiency. Study-level findings and limits: In common variable immunodeficiency, TCR beta chains reportedly carried fewer deletions and N-nucleotide insertions.

These receptors have no known antigen. Some clones are missing from TCRdb's copy, which holds only in-frame ones; the method was immunoSEQ multiplex PCR. There are around 15,000 clones in the sample, none observed a single time. Input material: peripheral blood mononuclear cells. The receptor source for this set is a human donor with common variable immunodeficiency.

By share, this clone counts as medium-sized. The read comes to an end 3 residues before the CDR3 does, leaving the germline J gene to fill in the end. The chain combines TRBV29-1 with TRBJ1-1; 7 positions match TRBD1. The CDR3 spans 12 residues. Germline CDR1 reads SQVTM; CDR2 reads ANQGSEA. The CDR3 protein is CSAIGQVEDAFF. Partial CDR3 DNA: TGCAGCGCGATCGGACAGGTGGAGGAT.

This clone was seen at least ten times. The read terminates 3 residues ahead of where the CDR3 ends, so the germline J gene completes it. The chain combines TRBV30 with TRBJ1-2; maybe TRBD1 (5 bases). The ends were cut back, 0 bases at V and 7 bases at J, with 6 bases in the middle. The CDR3 has 11 residues. Looked up from germline, CDR1 is GTSNPN and CDR2 is SVGIG (reference sequence). CDR3 amino acids: CAWSVGGGYTF. The part of the CDR3 DNA that was read is TGTGCCTGGAGTGTGGGGGGTGGC.

The table lists this clone with many counts. The CDR3 end falls 3 residues outside the read, so it is completed with the germline J gene. The J gene is TRBJ2-1, the V gene TRBV20-1, with a tentative D call TRBD2 (6 bases). The V end lost 3 bases, the J end lost 7 bases, and 10 bases lay between the germline ends. The CDR3 has 12 amino acids. CDR1 and CDR2 from the germline V gene are DFQATT and SNEGSKA (reference sequence). CDR3 sequence: CSARGGVNEQFF. The CDR3 bases that were read are TGCAGTGCTAGGGGCGGGGTAAATGAG.

This clone was observed a few times. With the read ending 3 residues before the CDR3 end, the germline J gene is used to fill in that end. The chain recombines TRBV2 with TRBJ2-5; TRBD2 agrees at 13 bases. V trimming: 7 bases; J trimming: 5 bases; junction bases outside the gene matches: 10. Germline V lookup: CDR1 SNHLY, CDR2 FYNNEI. The CDR3 runs to 16 residues. CDR3 DNA, as far as it was read: TGTGCCAGCACCCAAGGACTAGCGGGGGCCGCGGAGACC. It encodes CASTQGLAGAAET. The full-length CDR3 reads as CASTQGLAGAAETQYF.

In its sample, this clone was seen a few times. The read falls 3 residues short of the CDR3 end, and the missing part is taken from the germline J gene. This chain connects TRBV19 to TRBJ2-1, with 13 bases identical to TRBD2. In germline, CDR1 is LNHDA, CDR2 SQIVND (reference sequence). V gave up 2 bases and J gave up 8 bases; unmatched junction bases: 12. CDR3 length equals 18 residues. CDR3 residues: CASSIRSPGLAGRDEQFF. The sequenced CDR3 bases are TGTGCCAGTAGTATACGATCCCCGGGACTAGCGGGGAGGGATGAG.